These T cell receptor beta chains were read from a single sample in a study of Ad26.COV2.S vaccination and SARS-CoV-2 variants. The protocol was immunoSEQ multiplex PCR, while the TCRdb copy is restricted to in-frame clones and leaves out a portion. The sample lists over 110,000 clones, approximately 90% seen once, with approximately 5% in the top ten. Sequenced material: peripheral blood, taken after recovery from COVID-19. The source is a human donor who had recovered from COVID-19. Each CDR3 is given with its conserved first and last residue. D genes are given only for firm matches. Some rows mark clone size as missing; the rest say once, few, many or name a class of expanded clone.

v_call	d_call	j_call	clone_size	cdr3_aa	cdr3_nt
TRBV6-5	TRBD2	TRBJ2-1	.	CASIPSGSNEQFF	TGTGCCAGCATCCCTAGCGGGAGTAATGAGCAGTTCTTC
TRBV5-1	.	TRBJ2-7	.	CASSPHPYRLEGRYLILTYEQYF	TGCGCCAGCAGCCCTCACCCATATAGGTTGGAGGGGCGTTATCTCATCCTAACCTACGAGCAGTACTTC
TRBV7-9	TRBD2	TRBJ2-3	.	CASSDPGGADTQYF	TGTGCCAGCAGCGACCCCGGGGGGGCAGATACGCAGTATTTT
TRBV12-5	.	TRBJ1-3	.	CASGWGWDSGNTIYF	TGTGCTAGTGGTTGGGGGTGGGACTCTGGAAACACCATATATTTT
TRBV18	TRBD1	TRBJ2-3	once	CASSPRQGGIPDTQYF	TGTGCCAGCTCCCCAAGACAGGGGGGCATTCCAGATACGCAGTATTTT
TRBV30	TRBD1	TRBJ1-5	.	CAWSRGQASNQPQHF	TGTGCCTGGAGTAGGGGACAGGCTAGCAATCAGCCCCAGCATTTT
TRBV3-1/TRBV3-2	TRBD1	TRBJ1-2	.	CASSQEGGQGYGYTF	TGTGCCAGCAGCCAAGAGGGGGGACAGGGCTATGGCTACACCTTC
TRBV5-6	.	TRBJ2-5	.	CASSWLGGETQYF	TGTGCCAGCAGCTGGTTGGGGGGAGAGACCCAGTACTTC
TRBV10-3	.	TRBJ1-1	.	CAIRGGVNTEAFF	TGTGCCATCAGGGGAGGAGTGAACACTGAAGCTTTCTTT
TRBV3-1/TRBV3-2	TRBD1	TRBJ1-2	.	CASSQEKGIQGASGYTF	TGTGCCAGCAGCCAAGAAAAGGGCATACAGGGGGCGTCTGGCTACACCTTC
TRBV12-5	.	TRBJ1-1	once	CASGLVPERGYTEAFF	TGTGCTAGTGGTTTGGTACCGGAGAGAGGATACACTGAAGCTTTCTTT
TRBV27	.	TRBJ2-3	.	CASSFRSGTDTQYF	TGTGCCAGCAGTTTTAGGTCAGGGACAGATACGCAGTATTTT
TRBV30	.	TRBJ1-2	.	CAWSAMGAAYGYTF	TGTGCCTGGAGCGCTATGGGGGCCGCCTATGGCTACACCTTC
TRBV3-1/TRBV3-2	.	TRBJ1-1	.	CASSRTFWTEAFF	TGTGCCAGCAGCCGAACCTTTTGGACTGAAGCTTTCTTT
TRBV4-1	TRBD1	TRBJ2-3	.	CASSQATLGQGARDTQYF	TGCGCCAGCAGCCAAGCTACCTTGGGACAGGGGGCTAGGGATACGCAGTATTTT
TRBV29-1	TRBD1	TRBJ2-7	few	CSVEAQQGYEQYF	TGCAGCGTTGAAGCTCAACAGGGGTACGAGCAGTACTTC
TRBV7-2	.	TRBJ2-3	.	CASTLNRGITDTQYF	TGTGCCAGCACCCTCAACCGGGGGATTACAGATACGCAGTATTTT
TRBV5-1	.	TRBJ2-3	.	CASSLGGPSTDTQYF	TGCGCCAGCAGTTTGGGGGGCCCTAGCACAGATACGCAGTATTTT
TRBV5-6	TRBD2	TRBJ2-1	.	CASSPGLAGSYNEQFF	TGTGCCAGCAGCCCCGGACTAGCGGGCTCCTACAATGAGCAGTTCTTC
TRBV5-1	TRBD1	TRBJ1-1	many	CASRITGDQAEAFF	TGCGCCAGCAGGATAACAGGGGATCAGGCTGAAGCTTTCTTT
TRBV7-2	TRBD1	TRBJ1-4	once	CASSFDRATNEKLFF	TGTGCCAGCAGCTTTGACAGGGCAACTAATGAAAAACTGTTTTTT
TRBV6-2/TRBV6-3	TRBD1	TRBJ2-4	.	CASSARQGAGNIQYF	TGTGCCAGCAGTGCTCGACAGGGTGCGGGAAACATTCAGTACTTC
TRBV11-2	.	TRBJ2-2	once	CASSPRMGANTGELFF	TGTGCCAGCAGCCCTCGAATGGGGGCCAACACCGGGGAGCTGTTTTTT
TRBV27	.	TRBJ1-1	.	CASSLQTGDTEAFF	TGTGCCAGCAGCCTGCAAACGGGTGACACTGAAGCTTTCTTT
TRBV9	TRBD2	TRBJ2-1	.	CASSAHHGGGNEQFF	TGTGCCAGCAGCGCCCACCACGGGGGGGGCAATGAGCAGTTCTTC
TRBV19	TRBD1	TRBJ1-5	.	CASTIQGGGQPQHF	TGTGCCAGTACCATACAGGGGGGCGGTCAGCCCCAGCATTTT
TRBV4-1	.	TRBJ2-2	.	CASSQVGGVNTGELFF	TGCGCCAGCAGCCAAGTTGGGGGTGTAAACACCGGGGAGCTGTTTTTT
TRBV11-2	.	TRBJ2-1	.	CASSLADSPYNEQFF	TGTGCCAGCAGCTTGGCGGACAGTCCGTACAATGAGCAGTTCTTC
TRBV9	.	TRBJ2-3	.	CASSVGGALTDTQYF	TGTGCCAGCAGCGTAGGGGGGGCCCTCACAGATACGCAGTATTTT
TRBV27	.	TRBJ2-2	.	CASSLNSGLNTGELFF	TGTGCCAGCAGTCTGAATAGCGGCCTTAACACCGGGGAGCTGTTTTTT
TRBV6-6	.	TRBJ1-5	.	CASTDWGGTPNQPQHF	TGTGCCAGCACCGACTGGGGGGGGACCCCGAATCAGCCCCAGCATTTT
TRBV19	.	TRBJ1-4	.	CASSSSWEKLFF	TGTGCCAGTAGCTCGTCGTGGGAAAAACTGTTTTTT
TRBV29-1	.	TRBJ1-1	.	CSVSGTTEAFF	TGCAGCGTCTCCGGGACCACTGAAGCTTTCTTT
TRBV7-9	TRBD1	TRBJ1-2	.	CASSPPNRGGGYTF	TGTGCCAGCAGCCCACCAAACAGGGGGGGCGGCTACACCTTC
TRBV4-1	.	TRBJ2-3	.	CASSQDRAGRSDTQYF	TGCGCCAGCAGCCAAGATAGGGCAGGCCGGTCGGATACGCAGTATTTT
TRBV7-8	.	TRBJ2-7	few	CASSHFGRSTYEQYF	TGTGCCAGCAGCCACTTTGGCAGGAGTACCTACGAGCAGTACTTC
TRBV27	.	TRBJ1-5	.	CASSLFPREEEQPQHF	TGTGCCAGCAGTTTATTCCCCAGGGAAGAGGAGCAGCCCCAGCATTTT
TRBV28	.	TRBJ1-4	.	CASSGPLFNEKLFF	TGTGCCAGCAGTGGACCGCTATTTAATGAAAAACTGTTTTTT
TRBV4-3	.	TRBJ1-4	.	CASSQEGATNEKLFF	TGCGCCAGCAGCCAAGAAGGCGCAACTAATGAAAAACTGTTTTTT
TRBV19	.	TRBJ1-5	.	CASSIGTQGQPQHF	TGTGCCAGTAGTATAGGGACCCAGGGTCAGCCCCAGCATTTT
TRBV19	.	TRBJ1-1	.	CASSIEGGAGTGVFF	TGTGCCAGTAGTATAGAAGGAGGTGCGGGGACGGGCGTTTTCTTT
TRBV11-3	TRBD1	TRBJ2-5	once	CASSRGRQGRETQYF	TGTGCCAGCAGCCGGGGGAGACAGGGGAGGGAGACCCAGTACTTC
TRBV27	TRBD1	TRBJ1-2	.	CASSLGQALGYTF	TGTGCCAGCAGTTTAGGACAGGCCCTGGGCTACACCTTC
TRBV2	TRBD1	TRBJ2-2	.	CASSPGQGYGELFF	TGTGCCAGCAGTCCAGGACAGGGGTACGGGGAGCTGTTTTTT
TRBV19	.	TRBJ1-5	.	CASSAGRRGAQPQHF	TGTGCCAGTAGTGCGGGCCGTCGGGGTGCGCAGCCCCAGCATTTT
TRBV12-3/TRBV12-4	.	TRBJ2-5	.	CASSRQLQETQYF	TGTGCCAGCAGTCGACAGCTCCAAGAGACCCAGTACTTC
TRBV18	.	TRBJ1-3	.	CASSPGGGRTISGNTIYF	TGTGCCAGCTCACCGGGCGGTGGACGGACAATTTCTGGAAACACCATATATTTT
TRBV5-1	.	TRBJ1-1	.	CASSLVSGWQVGDTEAFF	TGCGCCAGCAGCTTGGTGTCAGGGTGGCAGGTGGGAGACACTGAAGCTTTCTTT
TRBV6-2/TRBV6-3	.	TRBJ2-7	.	CASSYDRIYEQYF	TGTGCCAGCAGTTACGATAGGATCTACGAGCAGTACTTC
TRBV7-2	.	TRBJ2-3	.	CASSGNSGDTQYF	TGTGCCAGCAGCGGTAACAGCGGGGATACGCAGTATTTT
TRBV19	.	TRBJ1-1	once	CASSKEKGLNTEAFF	TGTGCCAGTAGTAAAGAAAAGGGATTGAACACTGAAGCTTTCTTT
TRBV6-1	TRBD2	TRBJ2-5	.	CASSEGLRGGLGETQYF	TGTGCCAGCAGTGAAGGTTTGCGGGGGGGCCTCGGGGAGACCCAGTACTTC
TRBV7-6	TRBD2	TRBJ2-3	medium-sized	CASSLSSGELDTQYF	TGTGCCAGCAGCTTATCGAGCGGGGAGTTAGATACGCAGTATTTT
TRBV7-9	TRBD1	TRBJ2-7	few	CASSYNPGQGRYEQYF	TGTGCCAGCAGTTATAATCCGGGACAGGGGAGGTACGAGCAGTACTTC
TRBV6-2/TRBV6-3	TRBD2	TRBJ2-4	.	CASSFTSTSGGVLAKNIQYF	TGTGCCAGCAGTTTCACGTCGACTAGCGGGGGGGTTTTGGCCAAAAACATTCAGTACTTC